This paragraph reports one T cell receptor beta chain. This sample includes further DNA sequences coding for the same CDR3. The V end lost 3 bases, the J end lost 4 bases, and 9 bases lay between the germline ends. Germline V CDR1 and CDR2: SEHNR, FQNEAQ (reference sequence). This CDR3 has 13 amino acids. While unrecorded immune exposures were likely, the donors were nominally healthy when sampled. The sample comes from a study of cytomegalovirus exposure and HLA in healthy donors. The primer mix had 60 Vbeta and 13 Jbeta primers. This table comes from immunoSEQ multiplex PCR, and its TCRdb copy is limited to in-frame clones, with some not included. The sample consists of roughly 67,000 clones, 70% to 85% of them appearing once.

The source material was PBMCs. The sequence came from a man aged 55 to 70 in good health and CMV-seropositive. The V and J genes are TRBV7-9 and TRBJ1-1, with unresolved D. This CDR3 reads CASSLGGSTEAFF. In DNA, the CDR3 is TGTGCCAGCAGCTTGGGTGGGAGCACTGAAGCTTTCTTT. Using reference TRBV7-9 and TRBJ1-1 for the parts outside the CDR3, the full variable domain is DTGVSQNPRHKITKRGQNVTFRCDPISEHNRLYWYRQTLGQGPEFLTYFQNEAQLEKSRLLSDRFSAERPKGSFSTLEIQRTEQGDSAMYLCASSLGGSTEAFFGQGTRLTVV.